Listed below are T cell receptor beta chains from one sample, sequenced in a study of T cells in Graves' hyperthyroidism and ophthalmopathy. In TCRdb, the multiplex PCR reads were re-called with MiXCR into one record per CDR3 protein. The profile shows roughly 840,000 distinct CDR3 sequences, 38% of them singletons. Material for sequencing was blood. The receptors come from a man younger than 35 with Graves' hyperthyroidism. Both conserved end residues are part of each CDR3. A D gene is named only where the DNA matches it firmly. Clone size, where shown, is once, few, many, or a class for clones that have expanded.

J gene: TRBJ1-3; V gene: TRBV2; CDR3 length: 14; clone size: few; D gene: .; CDR3 protein: CASRREISGNTIYF; CDR3 DNA: TGTGCCAGCAGGAGAGAGATCTCTGGAAACACCATATATTTT
J gene: TRBJ2-7; V gene: TRBV29-1; CDR3 length: 14; clone size: .; D gene: TRBD1; CDR3 protein: CSVEGGQRPYEQYF; CDR3 DNA: TGCAGCGTTGAAGGGGGACAGAGACCCTACGAGCAGTACTTC
J gene: TRBJ1-1; V gene: TRBV2; CDR3 length: 16; clone size: .; D gene: TRBD1; CDR3 protein: CASRFDRGSLSTEAFF; CDR3 DNA: TGTGCCAGCAGGTTTGACAGGGGATCTTTGAGCACTGAAGCTTTCTTT
J gene: TRBJ1-1; V gene: TRBV7-9; CDR3 length: 15; clone size: few; D gene: .; CDR3 protein: CASSLSAGTDFGAFF; CDR3 DNA: TGTGCCAGCAGTTTAAGTGCAGGGACGGACTTTGGGGCTTTCTTT
J gene: TRBJ1-2; V gene: TRBV19; CDR3 length: 15; clone size: few; D gene: .; CDR3 protein: CASSLSSGTYYGYTF; CDR3 DNA: TGTGCCAGTAGTCTATCCTCCGGGACATACTATGGCTACACCTTC
J gene: TRBJ1-2; V gene: TRBV12-3/TRBV12-4; CDR3 length: 14; clone size: .; D gene: .; CDR3 protein: CASNLLDPNYGYTF; CDR3 DNA: TGTGCCAGCAACCTCCTCGACCCTAACTATGGCTACACCTTC
J gene: TRBJ2-6; V gene: TRBV6-4; CDR3 length: 17; clone size: few; D gene: .; CDR3 protein: CASSVGQPGSGANVLTF; CDR3 DNA: TGTGCCAGCAGTGTCGGACAGCCGGGCTCTGGGGCCAACGTCCTGACTTTC
J gene: TRBJ1-6; V gene: TRBV20-1; CDR3 length: 14; clone size: .; D gene: TRBD1; CDR3 protein: CSARRGQGNQPLHF; CDR3 DNA: TGCAGTGCTAGAAGGGGACAGGGGAATCAGCCCCTCCACTTT
J gene: TRBJ2-2; V gene: TRBV29-1; CDR3 length: 12; clone size: many; D gene: .; CDR3 protein: CSVVRDTGELFF; CDR3 DNA: TGCAGCGTTGTTCGGGACACCGGGGAGCTGTTTTTT
J gene: TRBJ1-5; V gene: TRBV19; CDR3 length: 14; clone size: many; D gene: .; CDR3 protein: CASSIGWGDQPQHF; CDR3 DNA: TGTGCCAGTAGTATAGGTTGGGGCGATCAGCCCCAGCATTTT
J gene: TRBJ2-7; V gene: TRBV5-1; CDR3 length: 14; clone size: many; D gene: TRBD1; CDR3 protein: CASSGGQGGNEQYF; CDR3 DNA: TGCGCCAGCAGCGGGGGACAGGGAGGGAACGAGCAGTACTTC
J gene: TRBJ2-2; V gene: TRBV19; CDR3 length: 14; clone size: few; D gene: TRBD2; CDR3 protein: CASSAGVGTGELFF; CDR3 DNA: TGTGCCAGCTCGGCGGGGGTCGGCACCGGGGAGCTGTTTTTT
J gene: TRBJ1-2; V gene: TRBV7-9; CDR3 length: 14; clone size: few; D gene: .; CDR3 protein: CASSLLTENYGYTF; CDR3 DNA: TGTGCCAGCAGCTTACTGACAGAGAACTATGGCTACACCTTC
J gene: TRBJ2-5; V gene: TRBV7-7; CDR3 length: 15; clone size: many; D gene: TRBD1; CDR3 protein: CASSSGQARQETQYF; CDR3 DNA: TGTGCTAGCAGCTCTGGACAGGCACGGCAAGAGACCCAGTACTTC
J gene: TRBJ1-4; V gene: TRBV4-3; CDR3 length: 17; clone size: .; D gene: TRBD1; CDR3 protein: CASSQEATGTGGEKLFF; CDR3 DNA: TGCGCCAGCAGCCAAGAGGCAACGGGGACAGGGGGTGAAAAACTGTTTTTT
J gene: TRBJ2-1; V gene: TRBV7-2; CDR3 length: 15; clone size: few; D gene: TRBD2; CDR3 protein: CASSFSGPAGNEQFF; CDR3 DNA: TGTGCCAGCAGCTTTAGCGGGCCGGCAGGTAATGAGCAGTTCTTC
J gene: TRBJ1-2; V gene: TRBV20-1; CDR3 length: 12; clone size: many; D gene: .; CDR3 protein: CSATGSGEGYTF; CDR3 DNA: TGCAGTGCTACCGGGTCCGGGGAGGGCTACACCTTC
J gene: TRBJ2-7; V gene: TRBV15; CDR3 length: 14; clone size: many; D gene: .; CDR3 protein: CATSRDARNYEQYF; CDR3 DNA: TGTGCCACCAGCAGAGACGCTCGGAACTACGAGCAGTACTTC
J gene: TRBJ1-5; V gene: TRBV7-2; CDR3 length: 17; clone size: few; D gene: .; CDR3 protein: CASSQGVGKRGNQPQHF; CDR3 DNA: TGCGCCAGCAGCCAAGGAGTCGGAAAACGAGGCAATCAGCCCCAGCATTTT
J gene: TRBJ2-5; V gene: TRBV20-1; CDR3 length: 13; clone size: many; D gene: .; CDR3 protein: CSARDRGGETQYF; CDR3 DNA: TGCAGTGCTAGAGATAGGGGAGGAGAGACCCAGTACTTC
J gene: TRBJ2-7; V gene: TRBV7-9; CDR3 length: 15; clone size: .; D gene: TRBD1; CDR3 protein: CASSFPGQALPEQYF; CDR3 DNA: TGTGCCAGCAGCTTCCCGGGACAGGCTTTGCCCGAGCAGTACTTC
J gene: TRBJ1-3; V gene: TRBV6-1; CDR3 length: 15; clone size: .; D gene: .; CDR3 protein: CASSLNREAGNTIYF; CDR3 DNA: TGTGCCAGCAGTCTAAACAGGGAAGCTGGAAACACCATATATTTT
J gene: TRBJ1-5; V gene: TRBV2; CDR3 length: 14; clone size: many; D gene: .; CDR3 protein: CASSDRGGNQPQHF; CDR3 DNA: TGTGCCAGCAGTGACAGGGGTGGAAATCAGCCCCAGCATTTT
J gene: TRBJ1-3; V gene: TRBV20-1; CDR3 length: 16; clone size: few; D gene: .; CDR3 protein: CSARGGDQSSGNTIYF; CDR3 DNA: TGCAGTGCTAGAGGGGGGGACCAGAGCTCTGGAAACACCATATATTTT
J gene: TRBJ2-2; V gene: TRBV7-9; CDR3 length: 11; clone size: .; D gene: .; CDR3 protein: CASSLSSKLFF; CDR3 DNA: TGTGCCAGCAGCTTATCTTCGAAGCTGTTTTTT
J gene: TRBJ2-5; V gene: TRBV29-1; CDR3 length: 13; clone size: .; D gene: .; CDR3 protein: CSVGSVADKTQYF; CDR3 DNA: TGCAGCGTTGGGTCAGTAGCGGACAAGACCCAGTACTTC
J gene: TRBJ1-2; V gene: TRBV12-3/TRBV12-4; CDR3 length: 8; clone size: many; D gene: .; CDR3 protein: CASRGVDF; CDR3 DNA: TGTGCCAGCAGAGGGGTGGACTTC
J gene: TRBJ1-1; V gene: TRBV6-1; CDR3 length: 14; clone size: few; D gene: .; CDR3 protein: CASTGGLRSTEAFF; CDR3 DNA: TGTGCCAGCACCGGAGGGTTGAGGTCCACTGAAGCTTTCTTT
J gene: TRBJ1-1; V gene: TRBV11-3; CDR3 length: 13; clone size: few; D gene: .; CDR3 protein: CASSRQKNTEAFF; CDR3 DNA: TGTGCCAGCAGCCGACAGAAAAACACTGAAGCTTTCTTT
J gene: TRBJ1-4; V gene: TRBV7-9; CDR3 length: 16; clone size: many; D gene: TRBD1; CDR3 protein: CASSPRGGLRNEKLFF; CDR3 DNA: TGTGCCAGCAGCCCCAGGGGGGGACTACGAAATGAAAAACTGTTTTTT
J gene: TRBJ1-1; V gene: TRBV29-1; CDR3 length: 13; clone size: .; D gene: .; CDR3 protein: CSLSGTPNTEAFF; CDR3 DNA: TGCAGCCTCTCCGGGACGCCGAACACTGAAGCTTTCTTT
J gene: TRBJ1-4; V gene: TRBV2; CDR3 length: 14; clone size: many; D gene: .; CDR3 protein: CASSEYRVNEKLFF; CDR3 DNA: TGTGCCAGCAGTGAATACCGGGTAAATGAAAAACTGTTTTTT
J gene: TRBJ2-7; V gene: TRBV7-6; CDR3 length: 14; clone size: many; D gene: .; CDR3 protein: CASSLMGRAYEQYF; CDR3 DNA: TGTGCCAGCAGCTTAATGGGACGAGCCTACGAGCAGTACTTC
J gene: TRBJ2-2; V gene: TRBV7-9; CDR3 length: 13; clone size: many; D gene: .; CDR3 protein: CASSLLGTGELFF; CDR3 DNA: TGTGCCAGCAGCTTACTCGGCACCGGGGAGCTGTTTTTT
J gene: TRBJ2-3; V gene: TRBV24-1; CDR3 length: 14; clone size: .; D gene: .; CDR3 protein: CATRRTPSTDTQYF; CDR3 DNA: TGTGCCACCAGGAGAACACCTAGCACAGATACGCAGTATTTT
J gene: TRBJ2-5; V gene: TRBV2; CDR3 length: 13; clone size: many; D gene: .; CDR3 protein: CASSDSAQETQYF; CDR3 DNA: TGTGCCAGCAGTGATTCAGCCCAAGAGACCCAGTACTTC
J gene: TRBJ1-1; V gene: TRBV7-9; CDR3 length: 15; clone size: .; D gene: .; CDR3 protein: CASSPTRGKHTEAFF; CDR3 DNA: TGTGCCAGCAGCCCTACCAGGGGAAAGCACACTGAAGCTTTCTTT
J gene: TRBJ2-7; V gene: TRBV9; CDR3 length: 13; clone size: .; D gene: .; CDR3 protein: CASSVGARDEQYF; CDR3 DNA: TGTGCCAGCAGCGTGGGGGCTCGGGACGAGCAGTACTTC